The T cell receptor beta chain under discussion was sequenced for a study of blood T cell repertoires in COVID-19. About the study: Nucleic acid was either cDNA or gDNA, and it came from T cells, B-cell-depleted T cells, or PBMCs.

The CDR3 length is 14 residues. Germline V lookup: CDR1 KGHSH, CDR2 LQKENI. V was shortened by 6 bases and J by 8 bases, with 16 bases between the two germline ends. Original data processing: Reference gene primer amplification gave estimated nucleated cell counts. Clones were read by immunoSEQ multiplex PCR, and TCRdb kept only the in-frame ones, dropping some. V, J and clone size were drawn from that table, and D and trimming were deduced from the DNA. The table includes around 250,000 clones, over 80% detected once. V and J are TRBV18 and TRBJ2-2; a weak D match, TRBD1 (5 bases). The sequence was collected from a man between 60 and 75 years old who had recovered from COVID-19. The sample taken for sequencing was peripheral blood. The CDR3 spells CASSTDQGGGELFF. The CDR3, as DNA: TGTGCCAGCTCTACGGACCAGGGTGGAGGGGAGCTGTTTTTT.